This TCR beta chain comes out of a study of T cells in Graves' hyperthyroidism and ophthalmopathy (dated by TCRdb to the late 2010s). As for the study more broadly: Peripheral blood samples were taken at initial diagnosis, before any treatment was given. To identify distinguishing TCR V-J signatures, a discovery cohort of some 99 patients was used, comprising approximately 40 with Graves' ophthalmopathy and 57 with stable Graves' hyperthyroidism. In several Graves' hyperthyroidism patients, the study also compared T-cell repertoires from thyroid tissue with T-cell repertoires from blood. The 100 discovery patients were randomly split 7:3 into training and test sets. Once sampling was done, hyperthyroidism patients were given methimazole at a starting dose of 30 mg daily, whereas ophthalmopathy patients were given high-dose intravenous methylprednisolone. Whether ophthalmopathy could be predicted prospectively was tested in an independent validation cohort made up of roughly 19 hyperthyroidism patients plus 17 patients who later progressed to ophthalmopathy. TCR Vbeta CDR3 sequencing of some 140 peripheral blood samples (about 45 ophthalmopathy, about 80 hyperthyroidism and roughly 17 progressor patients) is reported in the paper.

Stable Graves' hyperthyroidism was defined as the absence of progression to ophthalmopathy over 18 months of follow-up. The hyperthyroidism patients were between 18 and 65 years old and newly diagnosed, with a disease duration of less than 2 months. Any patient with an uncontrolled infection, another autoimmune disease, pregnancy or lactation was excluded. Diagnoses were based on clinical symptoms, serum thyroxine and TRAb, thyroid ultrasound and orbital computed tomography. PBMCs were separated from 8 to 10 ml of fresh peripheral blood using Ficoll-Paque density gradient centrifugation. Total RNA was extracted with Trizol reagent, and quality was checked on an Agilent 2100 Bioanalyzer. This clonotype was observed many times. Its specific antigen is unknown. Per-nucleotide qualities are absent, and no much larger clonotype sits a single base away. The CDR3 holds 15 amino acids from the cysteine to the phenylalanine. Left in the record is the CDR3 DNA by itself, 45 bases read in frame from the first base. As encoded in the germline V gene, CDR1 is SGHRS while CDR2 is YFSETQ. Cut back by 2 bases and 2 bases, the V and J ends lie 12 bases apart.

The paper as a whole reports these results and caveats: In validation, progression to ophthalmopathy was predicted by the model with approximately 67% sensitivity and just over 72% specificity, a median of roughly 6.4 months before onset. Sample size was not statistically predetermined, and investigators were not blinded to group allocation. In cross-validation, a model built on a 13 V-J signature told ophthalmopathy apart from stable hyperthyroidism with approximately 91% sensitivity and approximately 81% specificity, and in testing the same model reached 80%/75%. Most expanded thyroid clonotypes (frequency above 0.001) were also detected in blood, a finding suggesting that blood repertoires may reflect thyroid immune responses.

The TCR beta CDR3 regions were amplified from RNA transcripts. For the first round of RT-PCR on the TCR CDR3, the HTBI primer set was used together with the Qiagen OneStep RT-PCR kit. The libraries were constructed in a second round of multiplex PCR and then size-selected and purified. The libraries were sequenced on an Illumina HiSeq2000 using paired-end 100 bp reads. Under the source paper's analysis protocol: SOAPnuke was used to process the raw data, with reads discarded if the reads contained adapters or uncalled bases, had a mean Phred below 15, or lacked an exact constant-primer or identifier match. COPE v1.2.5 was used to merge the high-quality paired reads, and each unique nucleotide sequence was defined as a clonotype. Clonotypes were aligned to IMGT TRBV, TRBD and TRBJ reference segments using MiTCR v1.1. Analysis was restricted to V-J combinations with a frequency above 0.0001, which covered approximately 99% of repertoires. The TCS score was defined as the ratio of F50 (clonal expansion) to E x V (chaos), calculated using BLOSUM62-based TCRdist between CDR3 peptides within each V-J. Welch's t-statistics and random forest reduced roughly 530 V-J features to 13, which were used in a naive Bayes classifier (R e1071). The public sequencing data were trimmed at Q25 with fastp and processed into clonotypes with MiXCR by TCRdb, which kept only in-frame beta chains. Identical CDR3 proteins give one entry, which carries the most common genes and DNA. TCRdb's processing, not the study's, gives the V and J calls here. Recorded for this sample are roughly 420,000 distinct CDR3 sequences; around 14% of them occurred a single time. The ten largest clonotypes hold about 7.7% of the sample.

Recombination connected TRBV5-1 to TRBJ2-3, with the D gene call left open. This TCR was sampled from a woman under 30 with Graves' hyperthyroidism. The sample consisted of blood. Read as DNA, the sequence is TGCGCCAGCAGCTTCGACACCTTACACACAGATACGCAGTATTTT. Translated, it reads CASSFDTLHTDTQYF.